The clone carrying this TCR beta chain was counted many times. What it binds is unknown. The donors, all healthy, were Caucasians living in Russia, aged roughly 6 to 95. It was with a sample-barcoded 5' primer and a J-beta primer mix that a second PCR of roughly 7 to 12 cycles was run. The authors tagged each cDNA molecule using a template-switch adaptor with 12 random nucleotides. TCRdb reanalysed the 5' RACE reads using MiXCR and keeps one entry per CDR3 protein. The table lists about 1,800,000 distinct CDR3 sequences, roughly 27% of them singletons. The sample is drawn from a study of blood T cells in healthy people across ages. The wider study: Per two T cells, template switching captured roughly one barcoded beta molecule.

Study-level findings and limits: Versus aged donors, long-lived donors had higher diversity and more naive CD4+ cells.

Trimming removed 7 bases from V and 6 bases from J; junction bases left unmatched: 10. CDR3 size: 15 residues. CDR1 MNHNS and CDR2 SASEGT come from the germline V gene. This clonotype was obtained from a woman aged 25 to 39 in good health. Sequenced input: blood. This chain uses TRBV6-1 with TRBJ2-1; TRBD2 agrees at 9 bases. This CDR3 reads CASNTGTSRANEQFF. The CDR3 DNA is TGTGCCAGCAACACAGGGACTAGCCGCGCCAATGAGCAGTTCTTC.